This TCR beta chain was documented in a study of Graves' ophthalmopathy and Graves' hyperthyroidism. Study-wide background: The stable label applied to hyperthyroidism with no ophthalmopathy within 18 months of follow-up. Overall study results and limits: The model predicted ophthalmopathy progression with around 69% sensitivity and around 72% specificity.

This clonotype has a count of ten or more. Its antigen is not known. Germline V gene data show CDR1 as MNHNY and CDR2 as SVGAGI (reference sequence). This CDR3 is 15 amino acids long. The junction had 7 bases not matched to a gene; V was cut back by 5 bases and J by 1 base. RNA served as the template for amplifying TCR beta CDR3 regions. HTBI-primed first-round RT-PCR preceded second-round multiplex PCR. TCRdb re-analysed the multiplex PCR reads in MiXCR, keeping a single row per CDR3 protein. Among roughly 1.1 million distinct CDR3 sequences listed, about two fifths were seen once. The sample consisted of peripheral blood or thyroid tissue (not recorded which). This sequence was found in an adult man with Graves' hyperthyroidism. The chain combines TRBV6-6 with TRBJ2-5, with 7 bases matching TRBD1. The DNA for the CDR3 is TGTGCCAGCAGTGACACAGGGGCGCTCCAAGAGACCCAGTACTTC. Residues: CASSDTGALQETQYF.